The 17 T cell receptor beta chains below were found in one sample sequenced in a study of radiotherapy plus CTLA-4 blockade in lung cancer. Only in-frame clones appear in the TCRdb table, and some are missing; sequencing was by immunoSEQ multiplex PCR. This table holds tens of thousands of clones, 79% found once. The sample was peripheral blood, taken from a patient treated with radiotherapy plus ipilimumab. These receptors all come from a human donor with non-small cell lung cancer who had a complete response to radiotherapy plus ipilimumab.

The V call is TRBV11-3, the J call TRBJ2-3; D gene unclear. Germline lookup yields CDR1 SGHNT and CDR2 YENEEA. V lost 5 bases, J lost 3 bases, and 12 bases lay in between. The CDR3 loop spans 14 amino acids. CDR3 sequence: CASSEPPGTDTQYF. The CDR3 DNA sequence: TGTGCCAGCAGCGAACCCCCCGGTACAGATACGCAGTATTTT.

The chain links TRBV6-5 to TRBJ1-4; D is undetermined. Between the trimmed V and J ends, which lost 5 bases and 8 bases, there was a span of 12 bases. Per germline, CDR1 MNHEY and CDR2 SVGAGI. The CDR3 runs 13 residues. CDR3 in DNA: TGTGCCAGCAGTCGGCAGGAGGGAGAAAAACTGTTTTTT. This sequence encodes CASSRQEGEKLFF.

The chain couples TRBV19 to TRBJ2-1; D possibly corresponds to TRBD2 (6 bases). Trimming pared 4 bases from V and 15 bases from J, leaving 16 bases between. The CDR3 has 12 residues. Germline CDR1 is LNHDA and CDR2 is SQIVND (reference sequence). The DNA of the CDR3 is TGTGCCAGTAGTAGCGGGACTCACAGTCGGTTCTTC. As protein: CASSSGTHSRFF.

The gene calls are TRBV19 and TRBJ2-5; D not resolved. V lost 5 bases, J lost 1 base, and 11 bases lay in between. CDR1 and CDR2 from the germline V gene are LNHDA and SQIVND (reference sequence). CDR3 length equals 14 residues. The CDR3 DNA reads as TGTGCCAGTAGTTCTGGACCGAGCCAAGAGACCCAGTACTTC. Amino acid sequence: CASSSGPSQETQYF.

The chain has TRBV18 and TRBJ1-2, with D maybe TRBD1 (5 bases). The CDR3 runs to 17 residues. V lost 6 bases, J lost 0 bases, and 20 bases lay in between. Germline CDR1 KGHSH, CDR2 LQKENI. CDR3 protein: CASSPGLQGRTNYGYTF. CDR3 DNA: TGTGCCAGCTCCCCTGGCCTCCAGGGAAGAACTAACTATGGCTACACCTTC. Full variable domain (outside the CDR3, taken from reference TRBV18 and TRBJ1-2): NAGVMQNPRHLVRRRGQEARLRCSPMKGHSHVYWYRQLPEEGLKFMVYLQKENIIDESGMPKERFSAEFPKEGPSILRIQQVVRGDSAAYFCASSPGLQGRTNYGYTFGSGTRLTVV.

This clone was detected only once. The chain has TRBV23-1 and TRBJ1-2; D is ambiguous. TRBV23-1 is noted as an ORF with a role that remains uncertain. CDR3 length: 16 residues. Deletions cut 2 bases from V and 8 bases from J, with 21 bases between. CDR3 in DNA: TGCGCCAGCAGTCAACGAAGACGTAATTTGGGCTTCGGCTACACCTTC. The encoded protein is CASSQRRRNLGFGYTF.

The gene calls are TRBV11-3 and TRBJ2-2; possible D gene TRBD1, 6 bases. V was cut by 5 bases and J by 4 bases, with 14 bases left in between. Germline loops: CDR1 SGHNT, CDR2 YENEEA. This CDR3 region has 15 residues. The CDR3 region is CASSKDSFATGELFF. The DNA for the CDR3 is TGTGCCAGCAGCAAGGACAGTTTCGCCACCGGGGAGCTGTTTTTT.

The chain links TRBV30 to TRBJ1-1; TRBD1 matches 11 bases. This CDR3 comprises 14 residues. Germline CDR1 GTSNPN, CDR2 SVGIG (reference sequence). With V trimmed by 5 bases and J by 4 bases, 6 bases remained unmatched. The CDR3 here is CAWWDRGFGTEAFF. As DNA, the CDR3 is TGTGCCTGGTGGGACAGGGGGTTTGGCACTGAAGCTTTCTTT. The variable domain in full, completed from reference TRBV30 and TRBJ1-1, reads SQTIHQWPATLVQPVGSPLSLECTVEGTSNPNLYWYRQAAGRGLQLLFYSVGIGQISSEVPQNLSASRPQDRQFILSSKKLLLSDSGFYLCAWWDRGFGTEAFFGQGTRLTVV.

This clone was seen a few times. The rearrangement joins TRBV6-4 to TRBJ2-5; D unclear. Germline V lookup: CDR1 MRHNA, CDR2 SNTAGT. Trimming cost V 4 bases and J 4 bases, with 10 bases left between them. CDR3 length equals 13 residues. CDR3 protein: CASSAQEGETQYF. In DNA form, the CDR3 reads TGTGCCAGCAGTGCACAAGAAGGAGAGACCCAGTACTTC.

The chain is built from TRBV7-9 and TRBJ1-2; D unresolved. Germline assignment: CDR1 SEHNR and CDR2 FQNEAQ (reference sequence). Between the trimmed V and J ends, which lost 1 base and 7 bases, there was a span of 13 bases. The CDR3 totals 14 residues. The DNA for the CDR3 is TGTGCCAGCAGCTTAGGTACAGCCCTCCTTGGCTACACCTTC. It is translated as CASSLGTALLGYTF.

This clone was detected only a few times. Other DNA sequences of this sample code for an identical CDR3. The CDR3 DNA reads as TGTGCCAGCAGCTTAGGCCGGGGCTCCTACGAGCAGTACTTC. Protein: CASSLGRGSYEQYF. The chain joins TRBV7-2 to TRBJ2-7; a possible D gene is TRBD2 (5 bases). CDR3 length: 14 amino acids. V lost 1 base, J lost 0 bases, and 7 bases lay in between. Germline V gene data show CDR1 as SGHTA and CDR2 as FQGNSA.

This chain uses TRBV5-1 with TRBJ1-3; possibly TRBD1 for D (6 bases). The length of the CDR3 is 16 residues. The V end lost 4 bases, the J end lost 0 bases, and 14 bases lay between the germline ends. Per germline, CDR1 SGHRS and CDR2 YFSETQ. CDR3 region: CASSETTGISGNTIYF. Here the CDR3 DNA reads TGCGCCAGCAGCGAGACTACAGGGATCTCTGGAAACACCATATATTTT.

This clone was recorded a few times. V gene TRBV4-1 combines with J gene TRBJ2-3, with D possibly matching TRBD2 (6 bases). The CDR3 covers 18 residues. The germline V gene encodes CDR1 MGHRA and CDR2 YSYEKL. Trimming removed 4 bases at V and 5 bases at J, with 25 bases between. The CDR3 sequence: CASSPFELGLPPGDTQYF. The DNA of the CDR3 is TGCGCCAGCAGCCCCTTCGAACTGGGACTCCCGCCGGGAGATACGCAGTATTTT.

The chain links TRBV6-1 to TRBJ1-1, with 7 bases aligning to TRBD1. The V gene end was trimmed by 6 bases and the J gene end by 5 bases; junction bases not matched to a gene: 6. This CDR3 has 13 residues. Germline V lookup: CDR1 MNHNS, CDR2 SASEGT. The CDR3 bases are TGTGCCAGCAGCAGGGGGAGTTTTACTGAAGCTTTCTTT. It translates to CASSRGSFTEAFF.

This clone was seen only once. This chain links TRBV6-5 with TRBJ2-5; 9 nucleotides line up with TRBD2. CDR3 length equals 15 residues. The trim removed 0 bases at V and 9 bases at J, leaving 8 bases unmatched. CDR1 is MNHEY and CDR2 is SVGAGI in the germline V gene. CDR3 bases: TGTGCCAGCAGTTACTCGATGCGGGGGGGCTTTTCCCAGTACTTC. Translating gives CASSYSMRGGFSQYF.

This clone was found once. In DNA, the CDR3 is TGTGCCAGCAACCACAGAGCAACTAATGAAAAACTGTTTTTT. It codes for CASNHRATNEKLFF. The chain is built from TRBV7-9 and TRBJ1-4; D is unclear. The CDR3 has 14 amino acids. V shed 7 bases and J shed 0 bases, with 9 bases lying between them. Germline V gives CDR1 SEHNR, CDR2 FQNEAQ (reference sequence).

The chain joins TRBV9 to TRBJ2-6; D may match TRBD1 or TRBD2 (5 bases each). CDR1 is SGDLS and CDR2 is YYNGEE in the germline V gene. This CDR3 is 17 amino acids long. Trimming took 0 bases from V and 1 from J, leaving 11 bases between them. The CDR3 DNA follows: TGTGCCAGCAGCGTAGCTCCAGAGGGGTCTGGGGCCAACGTCCTGACTTTC. Amino acid sequence: CASSVAPEGSGANVLTF.